These T cell receptor beta chains were read from a single sample in a study of blood T cell repertoires in COVID-19. The method was immunoSEQ multiplex PCR; TCRdb's version includes in-frame clones alone and lacks a portion of them. This sample carries 200,000 to 300,000 clones, approximately 84% of them seen once, and the ten largest clones take approximately 1.7%. The sequencing input was PBMCs or T cells enriched from blood (not recorded which). These receptor sequences come from a man in his forties who had recovered from COVID-19. Each CDR3 is given with its conserved first and last residue. Fields, in order: CDR3 DNA, CDR3 protein, J gene, clone size, V gene, D gene. The D gene is left open where the match is weak. The size entry is marked missing in some rows and otherwise reads once, few, many or a size class.

cdr3_nt: TGTGCCAGCTCACCTAGCCGTGGGGAAGCTTTCTTT
cdr3_aa: CASSPSRGEAFF
j_call: TRBJ1-1
clone_size: -
v_call: TRBV18
d_call: -

cdr3_nt: TGCGCCAGCAGTGATCAGGGCTACGAGCAGTACTTC
cdr3_aa: CASSDQGYEQYF
j_call: TRBJ2-7
clone_size: -
v_call: TRBV5-1
d_call: -

cdr3_nt: TGCGCCAGCAGCTTGGAGGGACAGGGGGTCTACGAGCAGTACTTC
cdr3_aa: CASSLEGQGVYEQYF
j_call: TRBJ2-7
clone_size: -
v_call: TRBV5-1
d_call: TRBD1

cdr3_nt: TGTGCCAGCAGAGACAGGGCGCCCATCTACGAGCAGTACTTC
cdr3_aa: CASRDRAPIYEQYF
j_call: TRBJ2-7
clone_size: -
v_call: TRBV6-5
d_call: TRBD1

cdr3_nt: TGTGCCAGCAGTTTACGGGGATCAGAGACCCAGTACTTC
cdr3_aa: CASSLRGSETQYF
j_call: TRBJ2-5
clone_size: -
v_call: TRBV12-3/TRBV12-4
d_call: -

cdr3_nt: TGTGCCAGCAGTGAATCCGGACTAGCGTTTACGGAGACCCAGTACTTC
cdr3_aa: CASSESGLAFTETQYF
j_call: TRBJ2-5
clone_size: -
v_call: TRBV25-1
d_call: TRBD2

cdr3_nt: TGCAGCGTTCTCGGGACAGTCTTGAACACTGAAGCTTTCTTT
cdr3_aa: CSVLGTVLNTEAFF
j_call: TRBJ1-1
clone_size: -
v_call: TRBV29-1
d_call: TRBD1

cdr3_nt: TGTGCCAGCAGCGTAGAGGACTACCGGGGGGAGACCCAGTACTTC
cdr3_aa: CASSVEDYRGETQYF
j_call: TRBJ2-5
clone_size: -
v_call: TRBV9
d_call: -

cdr3_nt: TGTGCCAGCAGCTTGACAGGGCCGAACACTGAAGCTTTCTTT
cdr3_aa: CASSLTGPNTEAFF
j_call: TRBJ1-1
clone_size: once
v_call: TRBV5-8
d_call: -

cdr3_nt: TGTGCCAGCAGCTTGGCAGGGGGCGGGAGAGATACGCAGTATTTT
cdr3_aa: CASSLAGGGRDTQYF
j_call: TRBJ2-3
clone_size: -
v_call: TRBV5-5
d_call: -

cdr3_nt: TGTGCCAGCAGCCAAGCCGGGACAGGCGTTTCGTCCCAGCATTTT
cdr3_aa: CASSQAGTGVSSQHF
j_call: TRBJ1-5
clone_size: -
v_call: TRBV3-1/TRBV3-2
d_call: TRBD1

cdr3_nt: TGTGCCAGCAGCCGACGACAGGGGACAGATACGCAGTATTTT
cdr3_aa: CASSRRQGTDTQYF
j_call: TRBJ2-3
clone_size: -
v_call: TRBV11-3
d_call: TRBD1

cdr3_nt: TGTGCCAGCAGCCAAGCACCGGGACTAAGTAGTCCCGGGGAGCTGTTTTTT
cdr3_aa: CASSQAPGLSSPGELFF
j_call: TRBJ2-2
clone_size: -
v_call: TRBV4-2
d_call: TRBD2

cdr3_nt: TGTGCCAGCAGCCAAGATACGGGGTCTGTTGAGACCCAGTACTTC
cdr3_aa: CASSQDTGSVETQYF
j_call: TRBJ2-5
clone_size: -
v_call: TRBV14
d_call: -

cdr3_nt: TGCGCCAGCAGCTTGGTGGGACAGTCCCCCGCTGGGGCCAACGTCCTGACTTTC
cdr3_aa: CASSLVGQSPAGANVLTF
j_call: TRBJ2-6
clone_size: many
v_call: TRBV5-1
d_call: TRBD1

cdr3_nt: TGTGCCAGCAGCTTAGCAGGGGACACTGAAGCTTTCTTT
cdr3_aa: CASSLAGDTEAFF
j_call: TRBJ1-1
clone_size: few
v_call: TRBV7-2
d_call: -

cdr3_nt: TGTGCCAGCAGTTACTCTCAGGGGAGCACTGAAGCTTTCTTT
cdr3_aa: CASSYSQGSTEAFF
j_call: TRBJ1-1
clone_size: -
v_call: TRBV6-6
d_call: -

cdr3_nt: TGTGCCAGCACCGAGCTACAGACCTACGAGCAGTACTTC
cdr3_aa: CASTELQTYEQYF
j_call: TRBJ2-7
clone_size: -
v_call: TRBV2
d_call: -

cdr3_nt: TGTGCCAGTAGTTTTACTACCGGGACAGAGTCTAATGAAAAACTGTTTTTT
cdr3_aa: CASSFTTGTESNEKLFF
j_call: TRBJ1-4
clone_size: -
v_call: TRBV19
d_call: TRBD1

cdr3_nt: TGTGCCATCAGCCCGACAGGGGCTGGAAACACCATATATTTT
cdr3_aa: CAISPTGAGNTIYF
j_call: TRBJ1-3
clone_size: -
v_call: TRBV10-3
d_call: TRBD1

cdr3_nt: TGCGCCAGCAGCCGCGTCCCGGGACTAGCGGGTAGCTCCTACAATGAGCAGTTCTTC
cdr3_aa: CASSRVPGLAGSSYNEQFF
j_call: TRBJ2-1
clone_size: -
v_call: TRBV4-1
d_call: TRBD2

cdr3_nt: TGTGCCAGCAGTTACCCCCAAGGGGGAGGAAACACCATATATTTT
cdr3_aa: CASSYPQGGGNTIYF
j_call: TRBJ1-3
clone_size: -
v_call: TRBV6-6
d_call: -

cdr3_nt: TGTGCCAGCAGCTTACGACAGGTCGCCTACGAGCAGTACTTC
cdr3_aa: CASSLRQVAYEQYF
j_call: TRBJ2-7
clone_size: -
v_call: TRBV11-2
d_call: -

cdr3_nt: TGTGCCAGCAGCCCGTTGCTAGCGGGAGCCACCGGGGAGCTGTTTTTT
cdr3_aa: CASSPLLAGATGELFF
j_call: TRBJ2-2
clone_size: -
v_call: TRBV7-2
d_call: TRBD2

cdr3_nt: TGTGCCTGGAGTGTAGGGGATGGCTACACCTTC
cdr3_aa: CAWSVGDGYTF
j_call: TRBJ1-2
clone_size: -
v_call: TRBV30
d_call: -

cdr3_nt: TGTGCCAGTAGTATAGGGCTGGGGGGGGATCAGCCCCAGCATTTT
cdr3_aa: CASSIGLGGDQPQHF
j_call: TRBJ1-5
clone_size: -
v_call: TRBV19
d_call: -

cdr3_nt: TGTGCCAGCAGTCCCGGACTAGCGGGAGTGGGCGAGACCCAGTACTTC
cdr3_aa: CASSPGLAGVGETQYF
j_call: TRBJ2-5
clone_size: -
v_call: TRBV27
d_call: TRBD2

cdr3_nt: TGTGCCAGCAGCCAAGGTGCAGCTAACTATGGCTACACCTTC
cdr3_aa: CASSQGAANYGYTF
j_call: TRBJ1-2
clone_size: -
v_call: TRBV3-1/TRBV3-2
d_call: -

cdr3_nt: TGCAGCGTTGCGACTAGCGGGGATACGCAGTATTTT
cdr3_aa: CSVATSGDTQYF
j_call: TRBJ2-3
clone_size: -
v_call: TRBV29-1
d_call: TRBD2

cdr3_nt: TGTGCCAGCAGCGTAGGGGCTAGCGGGAACTCCTACAATGAGCAGTTCTTC
cdr3_aa: CASSVGASGNSYNEQFF
j_call: TRBJ2-1
clone_size: once
v_call: TRBV9
d_call: TRBD2

cdr3_nt: TGTGCCAGCAGCCGCGACAGGCTCACTGAAGCTTTCTTT
cdr3_aa: CASSRDRLTEAFF
j_call: TRBJ1-1
clone_size: -
v_call: TRBV4-2
d_call: -

cdr3_nt: TGTGCCAGCAGCTCTGAGGACAGGGGGAAGCGCTACACCTTC
cdr3_aa: CASSSEDRGKRYTF
j_call: TRBJ1-2
clone_size: -
v_call: TRBV28
d_call: TRBD1

cdr3_nt: TGTGCCAGTAGCGACAGGGGGCGCTCCACCGGGGAGCTGTTTTTT
cdr3_aa: CASSDRGRSTGELFF
j_call: TRBJ2-2
clone_size: -
v_call: TRBV19
d_call: TRBD1

cdr3_nt: TGTGCCAGCAGTGATTTACAGGGGTACTATGGCTACACCTTC
cdr3_aa: CASSDLQGYYGYTF
j_call: TRBJ1-2
clone_size: -
v_call: TRBV6-1
d_call: TRBD1

cdr3_nt: TGCAGTGCTAGGGTTTCCGGTATCTTGTTTTTT
cdr3_aa: CSARVSGILFF
j_call: TRBJ2-2
clone_size: once
v_call: TRBV20-1
d_call: -

cdr3_nt: TGCGCCAGCAGCCAAGACAGGTCCTACGAGCAGTACTTC
cdr3_aa: CASSQDRSYEQYF
j_call: TRBJ2-7
clone_size: few
v_call: TRBV4-1
d_call: -

cdr3_nt: TGTGCCAGCAGCCAGGGGACAGGCCGGGGGGCCCAGCATTTT
cdr3_aa: CASSQGTGRGAQHF
j_call: TRBJ1-5
clone_size: -
v_call: TRBV7-2
d_call: TRBD1

cdr3_nt: TGTGCCAGCAGCGCCCGCGAGGGAAATTCACCCCTCCACTTT
cdr3_aa: CASSAREGNSPLHF
j_call: TRBJ1-6
clone_size: -
v_call: TRBV7-9
d_call: -

cdr3_nt: TGTGCCAGCAGCCGGAGAGTCCTACACCGCGGGGGCAATCAGCCCCAGCATTTT
cdr3_aa: CASSRRVLHRGGNQPQHF
j_call: TRBJ1-5
clone_size: -
v_call: TRBV28
d_call: -

cdr3_nt: TGTGCCAGCAGCCGCGCGGCGGGAGAGAATACGCAGTATTTT
cdr3_aa: CASSRAAGENTQYF
j_call: TRBJ2-3
clone_size: -
v_call: TRBV3-1/TRBV3-2
d_call: TRBD2

cdr3_nt: TGCAGCACCCCGGGACAGTGCTTTATAGGCTACACCTTC
cdr3_aa: CSTPGQCFIGYTF
j_call: TRBJ1-2
clone_size: -
v_call: TRBV29-1
d_call: TRBD1

cdr3_nt: TGTGCCAGCAGCTTCCGAGGGCGGGAGCAGTACTTC
cdr3_aa: CASSFRGREQYF
j_call: TRBJ2-7
clone_size: -
v_call: TRBV5-8
d_call: -

cdr3_nt: TGTGCCAGCAACCGACTAGCCGGTGAGTCGGATACGCAGTATTTT
cdr3_aa: CASNRLAGESDTQYF
j_call: TRBJ2-3
clone_size: -
v_call: TRBV6-5
d_call: TRBD2

cdr3_nt: TGTGCCAGCAGCCTTACAGATAACTATGGCTACACCTTC
cdr3_aa: CASSLTDNYGYTF
j_call: TRBJ1-2
clone_size: -
v_call: TRBV12-3/TRBV12-4
d_call: -

cdr3_nt: TGTGCCAGCAGTTACTCAGCCGGCCAAGAGACCCAGTACTTC
cdr3_aa: CASSYSAGQETQYF
j_call: TRBJ2-5
clone_size: -
v_call: TRBV6-5
d_call: -

cdr3_nt: TGTGCCAGCAGCCCGCACAGGGGTCCCTACACCTTC
cdr3_aa: CASSPHRGPYTF
j_call: TRBJ1-2
clone_size: -
v_call: TRBV7-3
d_call: TRBD1

cdr3_nt: TGTGCCAGCAGCTTGAGCAGGGCGCTGAACACTGAAGCTTTCTTT
cdr3_aa: CASSLSRALNTEAFF
j_call: TRBJ1-1
clone_size: -
v_call: TRBV5-4
d_call: -

cdr3_nt: TGTGCCATCAGGCCAGGCCGGACAGGAAGCGAGCAGTACTTC
cdr3_aa: CAIRPGRTGSEQYF
j_call: TRBJ2-7
clone_size: -
v_call: TRBV10-3
d_call: TRBD1

cdr3_nt: TGTGCCAGCAGTTCCCTAGCGGGAGGGGAGGCCGGGGAGCTGTTTTTT
cdr3_aa: CASSSLAGGEAGELFF
j_call: TRBJ2-2
clone_size: -
v_call: TRBV2
d_call: TRBD2

cdr3_nt: TGCAGTGCAGAACAGGGGGAGACCCAGTACTTC
cdr3_aa: CSAEQGETQYF
j_call: TRBJ2-5
clone_size: once
v_call: TRBV20-1
d_call: TRBD1

cdr3_nt: TGTGCCAGCAGCTTGTGGAGCGGGTTCGTGGGCACAGATACGCAGTATTTT
cdr3_aa: CASSLWSGFVGTDTQYF
j_call: TRBJ2-3
clone_size: -
v_call: TRBV7-2
d_call: -

cdr3_nt: TGTGCCAGCTCCTACCAAGGAACAGGTCCGTCCTACGAGCAGTACTTC
cdr3_aa: CASSYQGTGPSYEQYF
j_call: TRBJ2-7
clone_size: -
v_call: TRBV18
d_call: -

cdr3_nt: TGTGCCATCAGTGAGGCTCGACTTAAGGGGCCCTACGAGCAGTACTTC
cdr3_aa: CAISEARLKGPYEQYF
j_call: TRBJ2-7
clone_size: once
v_call: TRBV10-3
d_call: -